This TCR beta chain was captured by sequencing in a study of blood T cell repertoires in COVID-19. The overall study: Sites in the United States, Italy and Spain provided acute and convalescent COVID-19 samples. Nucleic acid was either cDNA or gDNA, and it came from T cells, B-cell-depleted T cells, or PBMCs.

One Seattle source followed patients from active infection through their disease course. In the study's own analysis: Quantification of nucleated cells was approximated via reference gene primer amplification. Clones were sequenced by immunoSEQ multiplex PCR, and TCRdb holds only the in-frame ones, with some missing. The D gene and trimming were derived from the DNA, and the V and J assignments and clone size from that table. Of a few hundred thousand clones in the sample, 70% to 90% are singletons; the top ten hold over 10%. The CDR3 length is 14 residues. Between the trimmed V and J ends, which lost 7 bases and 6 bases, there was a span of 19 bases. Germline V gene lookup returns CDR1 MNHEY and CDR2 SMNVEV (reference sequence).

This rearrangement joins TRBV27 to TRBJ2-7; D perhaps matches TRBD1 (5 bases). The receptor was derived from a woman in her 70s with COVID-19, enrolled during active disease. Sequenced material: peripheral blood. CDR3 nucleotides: TGTGCCAGCAAACTGGCCCAGGGAAGGTCCGAGCAGTACTTC. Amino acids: CASKLAQGRSEQYF.